These 24 T cell receptor beta chains were all obtained from the same sample, sequenced in a study of blood T cell repertoires in COVID-19. The table came from immunoSEQ multiplex PCR; TCRdb's copy has only in-frame clones and leaves some out. This table has around 300,000 clones, 83% appearing once. What was sequenced was peripheral blood. These receptors came from a man in his thirties or forties with active or convalescent COVID-19.

This sequence joins TRBV11-3 and TRBJ2-5; 7 bases fit TRBD2. The CDR3 is made up of 14 amino acids. V lost 0 bases to trimming and J lost 5 bases; unmatched junction nucleotides: 3. CDR1 SGHNT and CDR2 YENEEA come from the germline V gene. DNA for the CDR3: TGTGCCAGCAGCTTAGATCTGGGGGGGGAGACCCAGTACTTC. Protein: CASSLDLGGETQYF.

The chain uses TRBV6-2 or TRBV6-3 and TRBJ2-7, with TRBD1 as a possible D gene (5 bases). V lost 7 bases and J 2 bases, leaving 12 bases between the germline ends. CDR1 and CDR2 (germline): MNHEY, SVGEGT. This CDR3 has 13 residues. CDR3 coding DNA: TGTGCCAGCACCCCCGACAGTACCTACGAGCAGTACTTC. Translating it yields CASTPDSTYEQYF.

This clone was observed a few times. The chain has TRBV6-5 and TRBJ2-3, with 7 positions matching TRBD1. This CDR3 has 16 amino acids. V gave up 4 bases and J gave up 0 bases; unmatched junction bases: 7. Germline CDR1 MNHEY, CDR2 SVGAGI. Written as DNA, the CDR3 is TGTGCCAGCAGTTTCACAGGGGTTACTAGCACAGATACGCAGTATTTT. It encodes CASSFTGVTSTDTQYF.

This sequence joins TRBV3-1 (or the pseudogene TRBV3-2) and TRBJ2-7; 9 positions agree with TRBD2. The CDR3 loop spans 15 amino acids. CDR1 is LGHDT, CDR2 YNNKEL, per germline (reference sequence). Unmatched junction bases numbered 4, after V lost 1 base and J lost 3 bases. This chain's CDR3 is CASSQAAGGNYEQYF. The CDR3 DNA follows: TGTGCCAGCAGCCAAGCAGCGGGGGGTAACTACGAGCAGTACTTC.

The chain carries TRBV7-6 and TRBJ2-6, with a possible D match to TRBD1 (5 bases). CDR1 is SGHVS and CDR2 is FNYEAQ in the germline V gene. The CDR3 totals 14 residues. The ends were cut back, 6 bases at V and 0 bases at J, with 6 bases in the middle. The CDR3 loop reads CASSRGSGANVLTF. The CDR3 DNA reads as TGTGCCAGCAGTAGGGGCTCTGGGGCCAACGTCCTGACTTTC.

V is TRBV5-1 and J is TRBJ2-1; no definite D call. The CDR3 spans 15 residues. V lost 5 bases, J lost 4 bases, and 16 bases lay in between. Germline-derived CDR1 and CDR2 are SGHRS and YFSETQ. CDR3 residues: CASRALADAYNEQFF. The CDR3 bases are TGCGCCAGCAGGGCATTAGCCGATGCTTACAATGAGCAGTTCTTC.

V is TRBV12-5 and J is TRBJ1-6; D may be TRBD1 (5 bases). In germline, CDR1 is LGHNT, CDR2 FRNRAP. The V end was cut by 4 bases, the J end by 4 bases, with 14 bases between. The length of the CDR3 is 16 residues. The CDR3 sequence: CASGSGDRTYNSPLHF. CDR3 bases: TGTGCTAGTGGTTCCGGAGACAGAACGTATAATTCACCCCTCCACTTT.

The chain is built from TRBV18 and TRBJ2-7, with 14 bases aligning to TRBD2. Germline-derived CDR1 and CDR2 are KGHSH and LQKENI. The CDR3 has 17 residues. Germline trimming cut 4 bases from V and 6 bases from J; bases unmatched to any gene: 11. The CDR3 region has the DNA TGTGCCAGCTCACTGACTAGCGGGAGGGCCGGCCTCTCCGAGCAGTACTTC. It is translated as CASSLTSGRAGLSEQYF. Full variable domain (missing parts from reference TRBV18 and TRBJ2-7): NAGVMQNPRHLVRRRGQEARLRCSPMKGHSHVYWYRQLPEEGLKFMVYLQKENIIDESGMPKERFSAEFPKEGPSILRIQQVVRGDSAAYFCASSLTSGRAGLSEQYFGPGTRLTVT.

The genes are TRBV20-1 and TRBJ1-2; possible D gene TRBD1, 6 bases. V shed 3 bases and J shed 6 bases, with 17 bases lying between them. Germline assignment: CDR1 DFQATT and CDR2 SNEGSKA (reference sequence). The CDR3 length is 14 residues. The CDR3 spells CSASPQGRLDGYTF. The CDR3, as DNA: TGCAGTGCTAGTCCGCAGGGGCGGTTAGATGGCTACACCTTC.

In the case of this clone: Other DNA sequences in the same sample also yield this CDR3. The chain employs TRBV6-2 or TRBV6-3 and TRBJ1-2; TRBD1 is a possible D gene (5 bases). This CDR3 has 14 residues. In germline, CDR1 is MNHEY, CDR2 SVGEGT. V dropped 0 bases and J dropped 2 bases, with 7 bases sitting between them. CDR3 sequence: CASSYSTVNYGYTF. In DNA form, the CDR3 reads TGTGCCAGCAGTTACTCGACAGTGAACTATGGCTACACCTTC.

This sequence joins TRBV28 and TRBJ1-2, with D perhaps matching TRBD1 (6 bases). CDR1 MDHEN and CDR2 SYDVKM come from the germline V gene. This CDR3 comprises 13 residues. V lost 6 bases and J 2 bases, leaving 10 bases between the germline ends. The CDR3 DNA is TGTGCCAGCAGATCAACAGGGAACTATGGCTACACCTTC. Protein: CASRSTGNYGYTF.

The chain recombines TRBV5-3 with TRBJ1-1; 8 bases match TRBD1. TRBV5-3 is an ORF, with its function uncertain. The CDR3 contains 14 residues. The trim removed 4 bases at V and 4 bases at J, leaving 6 bases unmatched. The chain's CDR3 is CARSRQGRATEAFF. CDR3 in DNA: TGTGCCAGAAGCCGACAGGGGCGGGCCACTGAAGCTTTCTTT.

The J gene is TRBJ2-3, the V gene TRBV7-9; TRBD1 aligns across 7 bases. V was pared by 8 bases and J by 4 bases, with 3 bases of the junction left unmatched. The length of the CDR3 is 12 residues. The V gene's germline CDR1 is SEHNR and CDR2 FQNEAQ (reference sequence). CDR3 region: CASRQGADTQYF. The DNA of the CDR3 is TGTGCCAGCCGACAGGGTGCAGATACGCAGTATTTT.

The rearrangement links TRBV11-2 to TRBJ2-1, with D possibly being TRBD2 (5 bases). Germline loops: CDR1 SGHAT, CDR2 FQNNGV. V gave up 4 bases and J gave up 8 bases, with 24 bases separating them. This CDR3 comprises 17 residues. In nucleotides, the CDR3 is TGTGCCAGCAGCTCCGGGTGGACTGCCCCCGTAACCGATGAGCAGTTCTTC. Amino acids: CASSSGWTAPVTDEQFF.

This chain uses TRBV11-1 with TRBJ1-2; D not certain. Trimming cost V 4 bases and J 0 bases, with 9 bases left between them. Germline CDR1 is SGHAT and CDR2 is FQDESV (reference sequence). The CDR3 runs 14 residues. CDR3 DNA: TGTGCCAGCAGCTCGACACTCGCTAACTATGGCTACACCTTC. Protein product: CASSSTLANYGYTF.

This clone was observed many times. This chain connects TRBV5-1 to TRBJ1-4; 11 bases are a match to TRBD1. The CDR3 is made up of 16 amino acids. V trimming: 5 bases; J trimming: 7 bases; junction bases outside the gene matches: 10. Germline CDR1 reads SGHRS; CDR2 reads YFSETQ. CDR3 nucleotides: TGCGCCAGCAGATCCGGACAGGGGGCAAGGGGTGAAAAACTGTTTTTT. Translated: CASRSGQGARGEKLFF.

This rearrangement joins TRBV5-6 to TRBJ1-4; 7 nucleotides line up with TRBD1. This CDR3 is 15 amino acids long. In germline, CDR1 is SGHDT, CDR2 YYEEEE. Germline trimming cut 6 bases from V and 6 bases from J; bases unmatched to any gene: 11. CDR3 sequence (DNA): TGTGCCAGCACCGACGCAAAGGACAGGCATGAAAAACTGTTTTTT. This codes for CASTDAKDRHEKLFF.

As for this clone: The sample carries other DNA sequences with the same CDR3. The rearrangement joins TRBV9 to TRBJ2-7; 8 bases agree with TRBD1. J gave up 4 bases and V 1 base, and 4 bases lay outside the gene matches. In germline, CDR1 is SGDLS, CDR2 YYNGEE. The CDR3 is 14 residues long. In nucleotides, the CDR3 is TGTGCCAGCAGCGTATCAGGGGGCATATACGAGCAGTACTTC. It translates to CASSVSGGIYEQYF.

The J gene is TRBJ1-1, the V gene TRBV14; no reliable D call. Trimming removed 2 bases at V and 1 base at J, with 8 bases between. CDR1 and CDR2 (germline): SGHDN, FVKESK. The CDR3 sequence is 14 residues long. The chain's CDR3 is CASSQPGKNTEAFF. DNA of the CDR3: TGTGCCAGCAGCCAACCCGGGAAGAACACTGAAGCTTTCTTT.

In this sample, this clone turned up once. The V and J genes are TRBV30 and TRBJ1-1; 8 nucleotides agree with TRBD1. This CDR3 comprises 13 residues. Germline values: CDR1 GTSNPN, CDR2 SVGIG (reference sequence). With 1 base clipped from V and 4 bases from J, the junction kept 2 bases outside the gene matches. In DNA form, the CDR3 reads TGTGCCTGGAGTGACAGGGGGGGCACTGAAGCTTTCTTT. Its translation is CAWSDRGGTEAFF.

V and J are TRBV5-1 and TRBJ2-6, with 7 nucleotides matching TRBD1. Germline V CDR1 and CDR2: SGHRS, YFSETQ. The CDR3 extends over 17 amino acids. Trimming at V came to 7 bases and at J to 0 bases, leaving 10 bases not matched to a gene. The DNA of the CDR3 is TGCGCCAGCGTTGAGGGGGACAGAAGCTCTGGGGCCAACGTCCTGACTTTC. Translating it yields CASVEGDRSSGANVLTF.

This rearrangement joins TRBV15 to TRBJ2-7; D perhaps matches TRBD2 (5 bases). This CDR3 contains 17 residues. Germline V lookup: CDR1 LNHNV, CDR2 YYDKDF (reference sequence). Trimming stripped 0 bases from V and 2 bases from J, with 17 bases between. The DNA for the CDR3 is TGTGCCACCAGCAGAGATGCGGGCCCCTCGATCCCCTACGAGCAGTACTTC. Translated: CATSRDAGPSIPYEQYF.

The chain couples TRBV7-3 to TRBJ2-3; tentatively, D is TRBD1 (5 bases). The V gene's germline CDR1 is SGHTA and CDR2 FQGTGA. V shed 2 bases and J shed 3 bases, with 9 bases lying between them. This CDR3 spans 14 amino acids. In DNA, the CDR3 is TGTGCCAGCAGCTTAGGGGCGCTTACAGATACGCAGTATTTT. Translated: CASSLGALTDTQYF.

This chain links TRBV2 with TRBJ2-3, with a possible D match to TRBD1 (6 bases). Germline assignment: CDR1 SNHLY and CDR2 FYNNEI. This CDR3 is 14 amino acids long. Trimming removed 4 bases at V and 3 bases at J, with 11 bases between. CDR3 nucleotides: TGTGCCAGCAGTGGGGACCAGGGGACAGATACGCAGTATTTT. It translates to CASSGDQGTDTQYF.